These 12 T cell receptor beta chains were all obtained from the same sample, sequenced in a study of response to subunit inactivated influenza vaccine. A single record per CDR3 protein comes from TCRdb applying MiXCR to the RT-PCR reads. The sample lists some 850,000 distinct CDR3 sequences, 15% to 20% occurring once. The sample was PBMCs from blood, taken about 5 days after vaccination. All receptors come from a man aged 50 to 60 who received an inactivated influenza vaccine.

This chain joins TRBV18 and TRBJ2-1, with D tentatively TRBD2 (8 bases). Germline CDR1 reads KGHSH; CDR2 reads LQKENI. The CDR3 runs 18 residues. Trimming took off 0 bases at V and 4 bases at J, with 19 bases between the two ends. The CDR3 nucleotides are TGTGCCAGCTCACCACCTTCAGGGGGACTAGGGATTTACAATGAGCAGTTCTTC. It yields the protein CASSPPSGGLGIYNEQFF. Using reference TRBV18 and TRBJ2-1 for the parts outside the CDR3, the full variable domain is NAGVMQNPRHLVRRRGQEARLRCSPMKGHSHVYWYRQLPEEGLKFMVYLQKENIIDESGMPKERFSAEFPKEGPSILRIQQVVRGDSAAYFCASSPPSGGLGIYNEQFFGPGTRLTVL.

This sequence joins TRBV5-5 and TRBJ1-5, with D perhaps matching TRBD1 (6 bases). Germline V gene sequence: CDR1 SGHKS, CDR2 YYEKEE (reference sequence). The CDR3 runs 15 residues. Trimming took 4 bases from V and 7 from J, leaving 18 bases between them. The CDR3 region is CASSAVNREGQPQHF. The CDR3 DNA is TGTGCCAGCAGCGCCGTCAACAGGGAGGGGCAGCCCCAGCATTTT.

This sequence joins TRBV6-5 and TRBJ2-5; 13 bases line up with TRBD2. Germline V gene data show CDR1 as MNHEY and CDR2 as SVGAGI. The CDR3 runs to 19 residues. After removal of 4 bases from V and 1 base from J, the junction contained 12 bases not matched to a gene. This CDR3 is CASSSSPGLAGYTQETQYF. The CDR3 region has the DNA TGTGCCAGCAGTTCTAGCCCGGGACTAGCGGGATACACCCAAGAGACCCAGTACTTC.

This clonotype was found a few times. V gene TRBV7-6 combines with J gene TRBJ2-1; unclear D gene. From germline, CDR1 is SGHVS and CDR2 FNYEAQ. The CDR3 is 13 residues long. Trimming pared 6 bases from V and 6 bases from J, leaving 12 bases between. The DNA for the CDR3 is TGTGCCAGCAGTTCTGTAGGCCTCAATGAGCAGTTCTTC. Protein sequence: CASSSVGLNEQFF.

The chain has TRBV4-2 and TRBJ2-4, with 8 nucleotides matching TRBD2. After removal of 2 bases from V and 3 bases from J, the junction contained 21 bases not matched to a gene. Per the germline V gene, CDR1 is LGHNA and CDR2 is YNFKEQ. The CDR3 sequence is 21 residues long. This CDR3 is CASSQLPGGAGDNLVKNIQYF. Written as DNA, the CDR3 is TGTGCCAGCAGCCAACTCCCGGGGGGGGCAGGAGATAATCTGGTCAAAAACATTCAGTACTTC.

This clonotype was seen a handful of times. This chain joins TRBV7-6 and TRBJ2-7; TRBD2 matches 10 bases. With V trimmed by 5 bases and J by 3 bases, 10 bases remained unmatched. The length of the CDR3 is 16 residues. Germline CDR1 reads SGHVS; CDR2 reads FNYEAQ. CDR3 nucleotide sequence: TGTGCCAGCAGCCCTGTACTAGCGGGGTCCCTCTACGAGCAGTACTTC. It translates to CASSPVLAGSLYEQYF.

The V call is TRBV12-3 or TRBV12-4, the J call TRBJ1-5; no definite D call. Trimming took 5 bases from V and 0 from J, leaving 14 bases between them. The CDR3 spans 16 residues. This CDR3 reads CASSSSGKISNQPQHF. DNA of the CDR3: TGTGCCAGCAGTAGCTCCGGGAAGATTAGCAATCAGCCCCAGCATTTT.

V is TRBV6-2 or TRBV6-3 and J is TRBJ2-2, with 8 bases that match TRBD1. Germline V gene sequence: CDR1 MNHEY, CDR2 SVGEGT. This CDR3 contains 17 residues. With V trimmed by 8 bases and J by 3 bases, 14 bases remained unmatched. CDR3 loop: CASHPGRGQAHTGELFF. DNA of the CDR3: TGTGCCAGCCACCCGGGTAGGGGACAGGCGCACACCGGGGAGCTGTTTTTT.

This clonotype was observed many times. The rearrangement joins TRBV29-1 to TRBJ1-4; D is unresolved. Deletions cut 3 bases from V and 7 bases from J, with 12 bases between. There are 13 residues in the CDR3. Germline V gene sequence: CDR1 SQVTM, CDR2 ANQGSEA. Here the CDR3 DNA reads TGCAGCGTTGATTGGGGTAGAGGTGAAAAACTGTTTTTT. Its protein is CSVDWGRGEKLFF.

The chain combines TRBV29-1 with TRBJ2-5; possible D gene TRBD1, 5 bases. V lost 6 bases and J lost 7, with 15 bases in between. In germline, CDR1 is SQVTM, CDR2 ANQGSEA. CDR3 size: 12 residues. The DNA for the CDR3 is TGCAGCGTACAGGACCGTGGCGCGACCCAGTACTTC. This codes for CSVQDRGATQYF.

V is TRBV20-1 and J is TRBJ2-5; D call uncertain. V lost 0 bases and J lost 10, with 21 bases in between. CDR3 length: 15 residues. Germline loops: CDR1 DFQATT, CDR2 SNEGSKA (reference sequence). The CDR3 loop is CSARDRGRTWRGQYF. Written as DNA, the CDR3 is TGCAGTGCTAGAGATAGAGGCAGGACGTGGCGTGGCCAGTACTTC.

The chain is built from TRBV5-1 and TRBJ2-2, with 7 bases identical to TRBD1. The CDR3 is 14 residues long. Germline trimming cut 4 bases from V and 4 bases from J; bases unmatched to any gene: 4. Germline CDR1 is SGHRS and CDR2 is YFSETQ. For the CDR3, the DNA is TGCGCCAGCAGCCTGACAGGGACCACCGGGGAGCTGTTTTTT. Its protein product is CASSLTGTTGELFF.